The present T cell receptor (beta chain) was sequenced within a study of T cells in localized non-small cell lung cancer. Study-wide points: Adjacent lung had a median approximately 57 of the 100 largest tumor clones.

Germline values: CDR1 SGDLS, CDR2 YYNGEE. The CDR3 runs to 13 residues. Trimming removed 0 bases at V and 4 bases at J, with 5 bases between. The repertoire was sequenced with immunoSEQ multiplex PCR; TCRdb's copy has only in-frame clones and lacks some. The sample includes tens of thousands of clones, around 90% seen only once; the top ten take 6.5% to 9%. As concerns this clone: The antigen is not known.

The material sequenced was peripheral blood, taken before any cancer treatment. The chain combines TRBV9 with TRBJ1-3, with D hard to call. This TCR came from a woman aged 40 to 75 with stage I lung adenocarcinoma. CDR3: CASSVAIGNTIYF. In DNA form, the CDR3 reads TGTGCCAGCAGCGTAGCTATAGGAAACACCATATATTTT. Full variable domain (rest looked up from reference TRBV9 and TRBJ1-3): DSGVTQTPKHLITATGQRVTLRCSPRSGDLSVYWYQQSLDQGLQFLIQYYNGEERAKGNILERFSAQQFPDLHSELNLSSLELGDSALYFCASSVAIGNTIYFGEGSWLTVV.